The rows below give T cell receptor beta chains drawn from one sample of a study of neoadjuvant anti-PD-1 for oral cavity cancer. TCRdb's copy holds only in-frame clones and misses some; the assay was immunoSEQ multiplex PCR. The sample includes around 6,200 clones, just under 75% of them seen just once. This material consisted of PBMCs, taken before nivolumab (anti-PD-1) treatment. The receptor set was obtained from a person between 35 and 79 years old with oral cavity squamous cell carcinoma. The CDR3 runs from the conserved cysteine through the conserved F or W. D genes are given only for firm matches. Clone size is shown for a subset of rows, as once, few, many or a class of expanded clone.

>TRBJ1-1|TRBV27|TRBD1|15|-
CASSGMGQVNTEAFF
TGTGCCAGCAGTGGAATGGGACAGGTAAACACTGAAGCTTTCTTT
>TRBJ2-7|TRBV11-2|-|12|-
CASSSVPYEQYF
TGTGCCAGCAGCTCTGTTCCCTACGAGCAGTACTTC
>TRBJ1-5|TRBV7-2|-|14|-
CASSLGPEQGPQHF
TGTGCCAGCAGCTTAGGGCCCGAACAGGGTCCCCAGCATTTT
>TRBJ1-1|TRBV4-3|-|16|-
CASSQDIYEAGTEAFF
TGCGCCAGCAGCCAAGATATTTACGAAGCGGGGACTGAAGCTTTCTTT
>TRBJ2-3|TRBV10-1|TRBD2|15|once
CASSEGSGDTDTQYF
TGCGCCAGCAGTGAGGGTAGCGGGGACACAGATACGCAGTATTTT
>TRBJ2-2|TRBV4-3|TRBD2|15|-
CASSHSGTIPRELFF
TGCGCCAGCAGTCACTCCGGGACTATCCCCCGGGAGCTGTTTTTT
>TRBJ2-2|TRBV4-3|TRBD2|15|-
CASSRGLAGTGELFF
TGCGCCAGCAGCCGGGGACTAGCGGGAACCGGGGAGCTGTTTTTT
>TRBJ2-1|TRBV5-4|-|14|-
CASSPESWVDEQFF
TGTGCCAGCAGCCCGGAAAGCTGGGTAGATGAGCAGTTCTTC
>TRBJ2-1|TRBV30|-|13|-
CAWRPSQDNEQFF
TGTGCCTGGAGACCCAGTCAAGACAATGAGCAGTTCTTC
>TRBJ1-1|TRBV5-1|-|14|few
CASSLGGLWEEAFF
TGCGCCAGCAGCTTGGGCGGACTGTGGGAGGAGGCTTTCTTT
>TRBJ1-2|TRBV6-1|-|12|-
CAIRDSYYGYTF
TGTGCCATCCGGGACTCTTACTATGGCTACACCTTC
>TRBJ2-1|TRBV10-3|TRBD1|14|-
CAVNRDRGNNEQFF
TGTGCCGTGAACCGGGACAGGGGTAACAATGAGCAGTTCTTC
>TRBJ1-5|TRBV5-6|-|14|few
CASSSAGTYQPQHF
TGTGCCAGCAGCAGTGCGGGGACGTACCAGCCCCAGCATTTT
>TRBJ2-5|TRBV7-9|TRBD1|15|-
CASSFRQGVQETQYF
TGTGCCAGCAGCTTCCGACAGGGCGTCCAAGAGACCCAGTACTTC
>TRBJ2-5|TRBV7-2|-|14|-
CASSFGLLQETQYF
TGTGCCAGCAGCTTCGGACTACTCCAAGAGACCCAGTACTTC
>TRBJ1-1|TRBV10-3|-|14|few
CAISVREGDTEAFF
TGTGCCATCAGTGTAAGGGAGGGGGACACTGAAGCTTTCTTT
>TRBJ1-2|TRBV29-1|-|11|-
CSVLGHYGYTF
TGCAGCGTGCTGGGCCACTATGGCTACACCTTC
>TRBJ2-7|TRBV11-2|-|16|-
CASSLTFGDSSYEQYF
TGTGCCAGCAGCTTAACTTTCGGGGATAGCTCCTACGAGCAGTACTTC
>TRBJ2-1|TRBV6-4|-|13|-
CASSEAEMDEQFF
TGTGCCAGCAGTGAAGCGGAAATGGATGAGCAGTTCTTC
>TRBJ1-2|TRBV7-2|TRBD1|14|-
CASRETGGADGYTF
TGTGCCAGCAGAGAAACAGGGGGCGCAGATGGCTACACCTTC
>TRBJ2-1|TRBV5-1|-|12|-
CASSSQGDEQFF
TGCGCCAGCAGCTCCCAAGGGGATGAGCAGTTCTTC
>TRBJ2-7|TRBV19|-|14|-
CASSLRETSYEQYF
TGTGCCAGTAGTCTCCGGGAAACCTCCTACGAGCAGTACTTC
>TRBJ1-2|TRBV29-1|-|12|few
CSVEVGYYGYTF
TGCAGCGTTGAAGTAGGGTACTATGGCTACACCTTC
>TRBJ2-1|TRBV9|-|14|-
CASSVSSGRNEQFF
TGTGCCAGCAGCGTATCGTCAGGTCGAAATGAGCAGTTCTTC
>TRBJ2-7|TRBV27|-|15|-
CASSLWNQGNYEQYF
TGTGCCAGCAGTTTATGGAACCAGGGAAACTACGAGCAGTACTTC
>TRBJ1-2|TRBV4-1|-|14|few
CASSHEDRNYGYTF
TGCGCCAGCAGCCATGAAGACAGAAACTATGGCTACACCTTC
>TRBJ1-3|TRBV19|TRBD1|16|-
CASSPWEDRAGNTIYF
TGTGCCAGTAGTCCCTGGGAGGACAGGGCTGGAAACACCATATATTTT
>TRBJ2-3|TRBV2|-|15|-
CASSGQGSPSDTQYF
TGTGCCAGCAGTGGGCAGGGTTCCCCGTCGGATACGCAGTATTTT
>TRBJ2-6|TRBV2|-|14|few
CASNLRAGANVLTF
TGTGCCAGCAATCTCAGGGCCGGGGCCAACGTCCTGACTTTC
>TRBJ2-1|TRBV7-8|TRBD1|14|-
CASSVGTANNEQFF
TGTGCCAGCAGCGTCGGGACAGCGAACAATGAGCAGTTCTTC
>TRBJ2-5|TRBV10-3|-|12|once
CAISERQETQYF
TGTGCCATCAGTGAGCGTCAAGAGACCCAGTACTTC
>TRBJ1-1|TRBV2|-|14|-
CASTQTLGNTEAFF
TGTGCCAGCACTCAGACTCTAGGGAACACTGAAGCTTTCTTT
>TRBJ1-4|TRBV7-2|TRBD1|15|-
CASSSQQGAGEKLFF
TGTGCCAGCAGCTCTCAACAGGGGGCAGGGGAAAAACTGTTTTTT